The clone carrying this T cell receptor (beta chain) was found once. Its antigen is as yet unknown. This specimen belongs to a study of PD-L1 blockade in urothelial cancer. This table comes from immunoSEQ multiplex PCR, and its TCRdb copy is limited to in-frame clones, with some not included. The sample shows over 100,000 clones, about four fifths of them seen only once. The sample's time point: pretreatment peripheral blood. This CDR3 comprises 16 residues. Germline CDR1 SGHVS, CDR2 FQNEAQ. The V end lost 5 bases, the J end lost 0 bases, and 14 bases lay between the germline ends. Study results and caveats: Clones that were tumor-associated expanded more in the blood of durable-benefit patients at 3 weeks.

This receptor was taken from a man aged 45 to 65 with urothelial cancer. The chain carries TRBV7-8 and TRBJ1-3; D gene uncertain. This specimen consisted of PBMCs, obtained around atezolizumab (anti-PD-L1) treatment. Written as DNA, the CDR3 is TGTGCCAGCAGCGCATGGACTCTAAACTCTGGAAACACCATATATTTT. This sequence encodes CASSAWTLNSGNTIYF.